This entry lists 16 T cell receptor beta chains sequenced from one sample in a study of T cells in localized non-small cell lung cancer. Libraries were prepared by immunoSEQ multiplex PCR; TCRdb keeps only in-frame clonotypes and omits some of them. This table has about 19,000 clones, around 83% appearing once. Sequences were derived from peripheral blood, sampled before any cancer treatment. The receptor set was obtained from a man aged 35 to 69 with stage I lung adenocarcinoma.

The J gene is TRBJ2-5, the V gene TRBV7-2, with 9 bases matching TRBD2. The CDR3 totals 14 residues. CDR1 is SGHTA and CDR2 is FQGNSA in the germline V gene. V trimming: 4 bases; J trimming: 0 bases; junction bases outside the gene matches: 0. This CDR3 is CASSSSGNQETQYF. The CDR3 region has the DNA TGTGCCAGCAGCTCTAGCGGGAACCAAGAGACCCAGTACTTC. The full variable domain, rest sourced from reference TRBV7-2 and TRBJ2-5, is GAGVSQSPSNKVTEKGKDVELRCDPISGHTALYWYRQSLGQGLEFLIYFQGNSAPDKSGLPSDRFSAERTGGSVSTLTIQRTQQEDSAVYLCASSSSGNQETQYFGPGTRLLVL.

The chain combines TRBV7-9 with TRBJ2-5; 8 positions agree with TRBD1. Losses at the gene ends were 8 bases for V and 3 bases for J; bases not matched to a gene: 8. The CDR3 length is 14 residues. CDR1 and CDR2 from the germline V gene are SEHNR and FQNEAQ (reference sequence). The CDR3, as DNA: TGTGCCAGCGTTTGGCAGGGGGCAGAAGAGACCCAGTACTTC. This sequence encodes CASVWQGAEETQYF.

This clone has more than one count but fewer than ten. The rearrangement uses TRBV5-6 and TRBJ2-5, with a weak D call TRBD2 (6 bases). The CDR3 loop spans 14 amino acids. Trimming pared 4 bases from V and 2 bases from J, leaving 12 bases between. Germline-derived CDR1 and CDR2 are SGHDT and YYEEEE. CDR3 nucleotide sequence: TGTGCCAGCAGCCCGGGACTCTTTCAAGAGACCCAGTACTTC. Translating it yields CASSPGLFQETQYF.

This clone showed up just a few times. V and J are TRBV7-6 and TRBJ2-7; D is unclear. The germline V and J ends were trimmed by 5 bases and 3 bases, with 14 bases remaining between them. The V gene's germline CDR1 is SGHVS and CDR2 FNYEAQ. There are 14 residues in the CDR3. The CDR3 spells CASSPGIADYEQYF. The CDR3 nucleotides read TGTGCCAGCAGCCCCGGAATTGCAGACTACGAGCAGTACTTC.

The rearrangement joins TRBV7-6 to TRBJ2-7; maybe TRBD2 (5 bases). Per the germline V gene, CDR1 is SGHVS and CDR2 is FNYEAQ. CDR3 length equals 14 residues. V was trimmed by 4 bases and J by 0 bases, leaving 10 bases between them. The CDR3 loop reads CASSSGLYSYEQYF. DNA for the CDR3: TGTGCCAGCAGCTCCGGACTTTACTCCTACGAGCAGTACTTC.

The CDR3 is CASSLEAVNRERDQPQHF. The CDR3 DNA reads as TGCGCCAGCAGCCTAGAGGCCGTCAACAGGGAAAGGGATCAGCCCCAGCATTTT. The rearrangement links TRBV4-3 to TRBJ1-5, with D tentatively TRBD1 (6 bases). The length of the CDR3 is 18 residues. Germline V gene sequence: CDR1 LGHNA, CDR2 YSLEER. The V gene lost 4 bases and the J gene lost 5 bases, with 24 bases spanning the gap.

The chain links TRBV2 to TRBJ2-7, with 8 bases aligning to TRBD2. CDR1 is SNHLY, CDR2 FYNNEI, per germline. J was trimmed by 3 bases and V by 3 bases; bases with no gene match: 10. The CDR3 extends over 16 amino acids. This chain's CDR3 is CASSDPSGSGNYEQYF. CDR3 nucleotides: TGTGCCAGCAGTGACCCTAGCGGGTCAGGGAACTACGAGCAGTACTTC.

This clone was observed a few times. V is TRBV7-9 and J is TRBJ2-5; TRBD2 matches at 8 bases. Per the germline V gene, CDR1 is SEHNR and CDR2 is FQNEAQ (reference sequence). Losses at the gene ends were 5 bases for V and 2 bases for J; bases not matched to a gene: 7. This CDR3 has 15 residues. This CDR3 is CASSPGVAGQETQYF. In nucleotides, the CDR3 is TGTGCCAGCAGCCCCGGGGTAGCGGGGCAAGAGACCCAGTACTTC.

The chain carries TRBV19 and TRBJ2-2; D not resolved. CDR3 length: 13 residues. The germline V gene encodes CDR1 LNHDA and CDR2 SQIVND (reference sequence). The V and J ends lost 3 bases and 6 bases respectively, with 8 bases between them. This CDR3 reads CASSIQGSGELFF. DNA of the CDR3: TGTGCCAGTAGTATTCAAGGATCCGGGGAGCTGTTTTTT.

This sequence joins TRBV6-6 and TRBJ1-5, with TRBD1 identical over 10 bases. The germline V gene encodes CDR1 MNHNY and CDR2 SVGAGI (reference sequence). This CDR3 is 15 amino acids long. V gave up 5 bases and J gave up 6 bases; unmatched junction bases: 7. The CDR3 region is CASSMTGGNSQPQHF. The DNA of the CDR3 is TGTGCCAGCAGTATGACAGGGGGCAACTCTCAGCCCCAGCATTTT.

V and J are TRBV13 and TRBJ2-1; TRBD2 matches at 10 bases. With V trimmed by 3 bases and J by 8 bases, 7 bases remained unmatched. CDR3 length: 15 amino acids. The germline V gene encodes CDR1 PRHDT and CDR2 FYEKMQ (reference sequence). CDR3 sequence reads: CASSLWLAGVHEQFF. The DNA for the CDR3 is TGTGCCAGCAGCTTGTGGCTAGCGGGAGTCCATGAGCAGTTCTTC.

This chain uses TRBV2 with TRBJ2-1; 11 nucleotides line up with TRBD2. This CDR3 contains 16 residues. Trimming at V came to 4 bases and at J to 6 bases, leaving 8 bases not matched to a gene. Germline V gene data show CDR1 as SNHLY and CDR2 as FYNNEI. Written as DNA, the CDR3 is TGTGCCAGCAGTGCATCGACTAGCGGGGCAATCAATGAGCAGTTCTTC. This sequence encodes CASSASTSGAINEQFF. Combining the CDR3 with reference TRBV2 and TRBJ2-1 gives the whole variable domain EPEVTQTPSHQVTQMGQEVILRCVPISNHLYFYWYRQILGQKVEFLVSFYNNEISEKSEIFDDQFSVERPDGSNFTLKIRSTKLEDSAMYFCASSASTSGAINEQFFGPGTRLTVL.

The chain is built from TRBV10-3 and TRBJ1-1, with 8 bases that match TRBD1. V trimming: 5 bases; J trimming: 1 base; junction bases outside the gene matches: 3. The CDR3 runs to 14 residues. CDR1 and CDR2 (germline): ENHRY, SYGVKD. The CDR3, as DNA: TGTGCCATCAGTAAAGACAGGGGGAACACTGAAGCTTTCTTT. It specifies CAISKDRGNTEAFF.

The gene calls are TRBV7-2 and TRBJ1-2; D remains unclear. Trimming left V 1 base short and J 4 bases short, with 10 bases between. Per the germline V gene, CDR1 is SGHTA and CDR2 is FQGNSA. The CDR3 totals 14 residues. The CDR3 bases are TGTGCCAGCAGCTTAGAACTGGAGATCTATGGCTACACCTTC. Its translation is CASSLELEIYGYTF.

The chain is built from TRBV5-4 and TRBJ2-3, with D tentatively TRBD1 or TRBD2 (6 bases each). This CDR3 has 15 amino acids. Looked up from germline, CDR1 is SGHNT and CDR2 is YYREEE (reference sequence). Deletions cut 4 bases from V and 2 bases from J, with 14 bases between. The CDR3 sequence: CASSGGTLNTDTQYF. CDR3 DNA sequence: TGTGCCAGCAGCGGGGGGACACTCAACACAGATACGCAGTATTTT.

This chain links TRBV28 with TRBJ1-1; unclear D gene. The CDR3 has 13 residues. V was trimmed by 8 bases and J by 4 bases, leaving 14 bases between them. The germline V gene has CDR1 MDHEN and CDR2 SYDVKM. The CDR3 DNA reads TGTGCCAGCGGCAGCTTCGGATTCACTGAAGCTTTCTTT. Protein: CASGSFGFTEAFF.